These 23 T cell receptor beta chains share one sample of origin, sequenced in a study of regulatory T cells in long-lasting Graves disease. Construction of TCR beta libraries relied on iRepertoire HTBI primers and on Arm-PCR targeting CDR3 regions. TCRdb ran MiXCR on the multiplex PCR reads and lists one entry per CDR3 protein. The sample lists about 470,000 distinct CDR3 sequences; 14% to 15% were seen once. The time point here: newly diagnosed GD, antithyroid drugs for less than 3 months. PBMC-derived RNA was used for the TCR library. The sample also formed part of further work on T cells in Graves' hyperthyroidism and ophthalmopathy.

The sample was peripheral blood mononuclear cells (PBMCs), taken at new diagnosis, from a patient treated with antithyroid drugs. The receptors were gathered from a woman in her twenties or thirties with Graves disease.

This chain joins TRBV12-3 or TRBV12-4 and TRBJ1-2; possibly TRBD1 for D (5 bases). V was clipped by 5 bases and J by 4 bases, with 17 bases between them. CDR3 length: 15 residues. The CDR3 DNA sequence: TGTGCCAGCAGTCCCAGAACCGGGACGGGCTATGGCTACACCTTC. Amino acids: CASSPRTGTGYGYTF.

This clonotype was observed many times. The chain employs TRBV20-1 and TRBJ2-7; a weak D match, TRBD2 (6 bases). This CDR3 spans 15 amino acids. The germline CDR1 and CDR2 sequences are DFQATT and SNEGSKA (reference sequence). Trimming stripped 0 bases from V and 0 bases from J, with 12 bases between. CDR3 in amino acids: CSARDLTTSSYEQYF. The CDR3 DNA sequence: TGCAGTGCTAGAGATCTCACGACTAGCTCCTACGAGCAGTACTTC.

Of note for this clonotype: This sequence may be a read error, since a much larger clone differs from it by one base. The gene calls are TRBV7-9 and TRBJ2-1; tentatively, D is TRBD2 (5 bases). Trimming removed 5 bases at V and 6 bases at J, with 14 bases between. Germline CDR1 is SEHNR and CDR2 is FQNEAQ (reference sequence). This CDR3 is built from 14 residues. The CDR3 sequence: CASSLDSEGNEQFF. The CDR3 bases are TGTGCCAGCAGCCTGGACTCAGAGGGCAATGAGCAGTTCTTC.

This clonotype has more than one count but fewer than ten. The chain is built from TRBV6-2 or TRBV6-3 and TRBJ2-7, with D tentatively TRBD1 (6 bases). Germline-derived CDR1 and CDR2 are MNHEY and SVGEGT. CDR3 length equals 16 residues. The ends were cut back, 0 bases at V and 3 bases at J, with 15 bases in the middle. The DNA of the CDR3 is TGTGCCAGCAGTTACTCGATAGGGGGTCTTAACTACGAGCAGTACTTC. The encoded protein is CASSYSIGGLNYEQYF.

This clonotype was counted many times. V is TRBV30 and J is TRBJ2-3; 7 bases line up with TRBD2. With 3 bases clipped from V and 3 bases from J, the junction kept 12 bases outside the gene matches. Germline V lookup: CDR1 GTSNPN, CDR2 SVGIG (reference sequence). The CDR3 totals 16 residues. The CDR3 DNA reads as TGTGCCTGGAGGGCGCGGCGGGGGTTGGGGACAGATACGCAGTATTTT. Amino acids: CAWRARRGLGTDTQYF.

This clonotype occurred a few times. The CDR3 DNA reads as TGTGCCAGCAGTCGGGGACTAGCGGGAGGGAGGGACATTCAGTACTTC. Translation gives CASSRGLAGGRDIQYF. The gene calls are TRBV2 and TRBJ2-4; the match to TRBD2 covers 16 bases. The germline V gene has CDR1 SNHLY and CDR2 FYNNEI. V dropped 5 bases and J dropped 8; count of bases not matched to a gene: 6. The CDR3 is made up of 16 amino acids.

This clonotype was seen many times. The CDR3 DNA reads as TGTGCCAGCAGTTTTCTGAACTCGGGACAGGGGGGTCTGATCGAGCAGTACTTC. Translation gives CASSFLNSGQGGLIEQYF. This chain uses TRBV28 with TRBJ2-7; 11 bases line up with TRBD1. This CDR3 has 18 residues. Germline trimming cut 3 bases from V and 6 bases from J; bases unmatched to any gene: 16. In germline, CDR1 is MDHEN, CDR2 SYDVKM.

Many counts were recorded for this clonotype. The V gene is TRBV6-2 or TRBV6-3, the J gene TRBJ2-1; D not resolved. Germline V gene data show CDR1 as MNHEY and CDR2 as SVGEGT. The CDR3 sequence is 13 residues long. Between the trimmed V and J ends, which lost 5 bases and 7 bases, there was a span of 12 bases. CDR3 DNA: TGTGCCAGCAGTGGCCCCACACCGAATGAGCAGTTCTTC. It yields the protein CASSGPTPNEQFF.

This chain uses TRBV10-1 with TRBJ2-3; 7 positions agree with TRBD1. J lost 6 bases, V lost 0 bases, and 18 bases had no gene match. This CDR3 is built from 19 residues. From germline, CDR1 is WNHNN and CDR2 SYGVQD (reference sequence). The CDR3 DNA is TGCGCCAGCAGTGAGTCTGGTGGAACGGCTGGAAGGGGGCCGGATACGCAGTATTTT. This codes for CASSESGGTAGRGPDTQYF.

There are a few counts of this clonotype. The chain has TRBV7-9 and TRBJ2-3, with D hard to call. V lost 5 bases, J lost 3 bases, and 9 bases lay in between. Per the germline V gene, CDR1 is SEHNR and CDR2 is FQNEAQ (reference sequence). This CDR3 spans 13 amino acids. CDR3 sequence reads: CASSQPHTDTQYF. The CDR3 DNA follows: TGTGCCAGCAGCCAACCCCATACAGATACGCAGTATTTT. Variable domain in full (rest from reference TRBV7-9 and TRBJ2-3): DTGVSQNPRHKITKRGQNVTFRCDPISEHNRLYWYRQTLGQGPEFLTYFQNEAQLEKSRLLSDRFSAERPKGSFSTLEIQRTEQGDSAMYLCASSQPHTDTQYFGPGTRLTVL.

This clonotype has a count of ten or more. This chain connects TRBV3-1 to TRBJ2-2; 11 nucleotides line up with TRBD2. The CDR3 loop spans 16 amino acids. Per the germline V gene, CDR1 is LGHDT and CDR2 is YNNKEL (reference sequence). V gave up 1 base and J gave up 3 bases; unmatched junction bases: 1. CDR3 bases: TGTGCCAGCAGCCAAGTTAGCGGGAGGGACACCGGGGAGCTGTTTTTT. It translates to CASSQVSGRDTGELFF. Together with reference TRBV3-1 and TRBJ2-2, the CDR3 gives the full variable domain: DTAVSQTPKYLVTQMGNDKSIKCEQNLGHDTMYWYKQDSKKFLKIMFSYNNKELIINETVPNRFSPKSPDKAHLNLHINSLELGDSAVYFCASSQVSGRDTGELFFGEGSRLTVL.

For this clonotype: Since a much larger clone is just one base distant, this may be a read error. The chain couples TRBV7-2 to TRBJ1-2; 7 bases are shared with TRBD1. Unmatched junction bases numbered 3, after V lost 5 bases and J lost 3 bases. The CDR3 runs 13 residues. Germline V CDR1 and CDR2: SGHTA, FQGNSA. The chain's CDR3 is CASSPGQYYGYTF. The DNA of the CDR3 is TGTGCCAGCAGCCCGGGACAGTACTATGGCTACACCTTC.

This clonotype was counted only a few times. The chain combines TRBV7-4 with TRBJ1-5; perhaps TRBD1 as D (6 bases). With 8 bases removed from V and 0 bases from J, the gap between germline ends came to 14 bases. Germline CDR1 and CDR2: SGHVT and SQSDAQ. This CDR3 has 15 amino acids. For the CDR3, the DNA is TGTGCCAGCGGGGGGGGCAGGGCTAGCAATCAGCCCCAGCATTTT. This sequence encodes CASGGGRASNQPQHF.

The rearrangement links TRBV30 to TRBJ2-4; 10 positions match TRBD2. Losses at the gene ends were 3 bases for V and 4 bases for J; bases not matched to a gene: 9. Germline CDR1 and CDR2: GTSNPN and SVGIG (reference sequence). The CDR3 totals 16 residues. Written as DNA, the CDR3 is TGTGCCTGGAGCCCTCCGGGACTAGCGTATAAAAACATTCAGTACTTC. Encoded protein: CAWSPPGLAYKNIQYF.

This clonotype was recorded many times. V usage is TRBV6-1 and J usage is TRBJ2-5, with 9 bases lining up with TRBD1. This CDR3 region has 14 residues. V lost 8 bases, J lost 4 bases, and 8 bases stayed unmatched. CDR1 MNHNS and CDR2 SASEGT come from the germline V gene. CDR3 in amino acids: CASPGQGGVETQYF. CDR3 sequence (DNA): TGTGCCAGCCCGGGACAGGGAGGGGTAGAGACCCAGTACTTC.

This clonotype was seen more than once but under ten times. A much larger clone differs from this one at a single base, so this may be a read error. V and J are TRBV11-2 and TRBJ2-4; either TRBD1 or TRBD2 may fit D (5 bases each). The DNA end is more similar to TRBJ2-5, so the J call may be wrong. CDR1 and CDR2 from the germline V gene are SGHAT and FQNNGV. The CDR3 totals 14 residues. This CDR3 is CASSSDYPRGTQYF. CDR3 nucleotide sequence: TGTGCCAGCAGCTCCGACTACCCTAGGGGGACCCAGTACTTC.

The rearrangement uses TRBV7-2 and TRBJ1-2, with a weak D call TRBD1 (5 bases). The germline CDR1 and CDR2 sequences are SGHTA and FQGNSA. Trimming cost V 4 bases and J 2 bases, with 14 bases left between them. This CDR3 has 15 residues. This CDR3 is CASSSWGEGNYGYTF. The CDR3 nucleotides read TGTGCCAGCAGCTCCTGGGGCGAGGGGAACTATGGCTACACCTTC.

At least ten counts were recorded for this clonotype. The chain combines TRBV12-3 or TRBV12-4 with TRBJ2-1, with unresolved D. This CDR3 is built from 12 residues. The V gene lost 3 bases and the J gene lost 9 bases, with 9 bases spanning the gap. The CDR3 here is CASSLGSSEQFF. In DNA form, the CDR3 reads TGTGCCAGCAGTTTGGGCTCCAGTGAGCAGTTCTTC.

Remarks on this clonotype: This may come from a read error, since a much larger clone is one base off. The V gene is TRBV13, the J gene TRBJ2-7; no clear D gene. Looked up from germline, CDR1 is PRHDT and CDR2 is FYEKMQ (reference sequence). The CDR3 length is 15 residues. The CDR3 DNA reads TGTGCCGGCAGCTTTCGCGGCGACATGGCCTGGGAGCAGTACTTC. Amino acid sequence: CAGSFRGDMAWEQYF. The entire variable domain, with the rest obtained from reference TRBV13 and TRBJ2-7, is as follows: AAGVIQSPRHLIKEKRETATLKCYPIPRHDTVYWYQQGPGQDPQFLISFYEKMQSDKGSIPDRFSAQQFSDYHSELNMSSLELGDSALYFCAGSFRGDMAWEQYFGPGTRLTVT.

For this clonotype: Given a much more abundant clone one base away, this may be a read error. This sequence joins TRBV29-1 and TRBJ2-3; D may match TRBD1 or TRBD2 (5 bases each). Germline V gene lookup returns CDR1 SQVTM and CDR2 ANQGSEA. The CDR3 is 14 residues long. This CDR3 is CGVDMGDSTDTQYF. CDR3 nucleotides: TGCGGCGTTGACATGGGGGATAGCACAGATACGCAGTATTTT.

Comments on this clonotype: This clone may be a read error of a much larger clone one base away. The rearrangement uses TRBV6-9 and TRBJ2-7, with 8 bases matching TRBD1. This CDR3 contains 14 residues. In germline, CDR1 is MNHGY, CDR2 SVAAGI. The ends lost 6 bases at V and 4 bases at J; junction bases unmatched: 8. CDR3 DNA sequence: TGTGCCAGCAGGGGTGCAGGGGGCATGTACGAGCAGTACTTC. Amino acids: CASRGAGGMYEQYF.

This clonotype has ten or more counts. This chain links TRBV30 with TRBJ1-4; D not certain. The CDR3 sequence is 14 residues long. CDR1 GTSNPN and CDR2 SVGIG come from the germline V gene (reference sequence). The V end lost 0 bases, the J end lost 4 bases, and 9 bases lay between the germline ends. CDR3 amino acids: CAWSVGGLNEKLFF. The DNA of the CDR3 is TGTGCCTGGAGTGTAGGTGGGCTTAATGAAAAACTGTTTTTT.

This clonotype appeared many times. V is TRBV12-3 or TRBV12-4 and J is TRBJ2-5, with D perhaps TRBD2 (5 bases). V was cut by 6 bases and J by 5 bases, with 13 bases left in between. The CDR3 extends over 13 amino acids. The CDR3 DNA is TGTGCCAGCAGAGCCGGGAATCTGGAGACCCAGTACTTC. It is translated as CASRAGNLETQYF.